This is a list of T cell receptor beta chains from one sample in a study of naive and memory T cell subsets. TCRdb re-analysed the UMI-ligation and nested PCR reads in MiXCR, keeping a single row per CDR3 protein. The sample lists about 100,000 distinct CDR3 sequences; 14% were seen once. Sequencing was carried out using naive CD8+ T cells from blood. The origin of the receptors is a human donor in good health. CDR3s include the opening cysteine and the closing phenylalanine or tryptophan. Each record gives: CDR3 protein, CDR3 DNA, V gene, clone size, D gene, J gene. A D gene is named only where the DNA matches it firmly. A row's size may be missing; if present it is once, few, many or a size class.

CDR3: CSVMRGDRYEQYF; DNA: TGCAGCGTTATGCGGGGGGACCGCTACGAGCAGTACTTC; V: TRBV29-1; size: .; D: TRBD2; J: TRBJ2-7
CDR3: CASSIAGQGAYEQYF; DNA: TGTGCCAGTAGTATAGCTGGACAGGGAGCCTACGAGCAGTACTTC; V: TRBV19; size: many; D: TRBD1; J: TRBJ2-7
CDR3: CATNGVAGIYEQYF; DNA: TGTGCCACCAATGGGGTAGCGGGAATCTACGAGCAGTACTTC; V: TRBV6-2/TRBV6-3; size: many; D: TRBD2; J: TRBJ2-7
CDR3: CASSQGIARGWESEAFF; DNA: TGCGCCAGCAGCCAAGGCATCGCGAGGGGATGGGAGAGTGAAGCTTTCTTT; V: TRBV4-3; size: many; D: .; J: TRBJ1-1
CDR3: CASSSELRGERPYEQYF; DNA: TGTGCCAGCAGTTCCGAGCTCCGCGGGGAGAGACCCTACGAGCAGTACTTC; V: TRBV12-3/TRBV12-4; size: many; D: .; J: TRBJ2-7
CDR3: CASSYRGSGTQETQYF; DNA: TGTGCCAGCAGTTATCGGGGTAGCGGGACCCAAGAGACCCAGTACTTC; V: TRBV6-2/TRBV6-3; size: many; D: TRBD2; J: TRBJ2-5
CDR3: CSVAPDQGSFYEQYF; DNA: TGCAGCGTTGCCCCCGATCAGGGCTCCTTTTACGAGCAGTACTTC; V: TRBV29-1; size: few; D: .; J: TRBJ2-7
CDR3: CASSQGSRVGEEQFF; DNA: TGTGCCAGCAGCCAAGGTTCTCGAGTTGGGGAAGAGCAGTTCTTC; V: TRBV14; size: few; D: .; J: TRBJ2-1
CDR3: CSAQLLRQGQFTDTQYF; DNA: TGCAGTGCCCAGCTCCTCCGACAGGGCCAATTCACAGATACGCAGTATTTT; V: TRBV20-1; size: .; D: TRBD1; J: TRBJ2-3
CDR3: CASSQWAAGGGNTEAFF; DNA: TGTGCCAGCAGCCAATGGGCGGCAGGTGGGGGGAACACTGAAGCTTTCTTT; V: TRBV3-1; size: .; D: .; J: TRBJ1-1
CDR3: CASSELAGVLTGLSIDGGKYF; DNA: TGTGCCAGCAGTGAACTAGCGGGGGTTCTCACGGGGCTCAGTATCGATGGGGGGAAGTATTTT; V: TRBV27; size: .; D: TRBD2; J: TRBJ2-3
CDR3: CASSLWGGVNQETQYF; DNA: TGTGCCAGCAGCTTATGGGGAGGCGTCAACCAAGAGACCCAGTACTTC; V: TRBV13; size: many; D: .; J: TRBJ2-5
CDR3: CASRTGDYQPQHF; DNA: TGTGCCAGCAGGACAGGAGACTATCAGCCCCAGCATTTT; V: TRBV28; size: few; D: .; J: TRBJ1-5
CDR3: CASGPGAGEQYF; DNA: TGTGCTAGTGGCCCCGGGGCTGGGGAGCAGTACTTC; V: TRBV12-5; size: few; D: .; J: TRBJ2-7
CDR3: CASSEEALSGYGYTF; DNA: TGTGCCAGCAGTGAAGAGGCTCTGTCGGGCTATGGCTACACCTTC; V: TRBV6-1; size: .; D: .; J: TRBJ1-2
CDR3: CASSQDRGQIANYGYTF; DNA: TGCGCCAGCAGCCAAGATAGGGGACAGATAGCTAACTATGGCTACACCTTC; V: TRBV4-1; size: few; D: TRBD1; J: TRBJ1-2
CDR3: CASSQDRMGGDTQYF; DNA: TGCGCCAGCAGCCAAGATCGGATGGGGGGAGATACGCAGTATTTT; V: TRBV4-3; size: .; D: .; J: TRBJ2-3
CDR3: CASSQTDYEQYF; DNA: TGTGCCAGCAGTCAAACAGACTACGAGCAGTACTTC; V: TRBV2; size: many; D: .; J: TRBJ2-7
CDR3: CASGGRRGTQYF; DNA: TGTGCCAGCGGGGGGCGGAGGGGTACGCAGTATTTT; V: TRBV28; size: .; D: .; J: TRBJ2-3
CDR3: CASSHGTVNNEQFF; DNA: TGCGCCAGCAGCCACGGGACGGTAAATAATGAGCAGTTCTTC; V: TRBV4-3; size: many; D: .; J: TRBJ2-1
CDR3: CASIPGQGAVRPQHF; DNA: TGTGCCAGTATACCGGGACAGGGGGCGGTTCGGCCCCAGCATTTT; V: TRBV19; size: .; D: TRBD1; J: TRBJ1-5
CDR3: CAISEAGAEETQYF; DNA: TGTGCCATCTCTGAAGCGGGGGCAGAGGAGACCCAGTACTTC; V: TRBV10-3; size: .; D: TRBD2; J: TRBJ2-5
CDR3: CASRLLDGSPYEQYF; DNA: TGTGCCAGCAGACTACTGGACGGAAGTCCCTACGAGCAGTACTTC; V: TRBV27; size: .; D: .; J: TRBJ2-7
CDR3: CASSYSDGSYNEQFF; DNA: TGTGCCAGCAGTTACTCGGACGGGTCCTACAATGAGCAGTTCTTC; V: TRBV6-2/TRBV6-3; size: .; D: .; J: TRBJ2-1
CDR3: CASSLIFAGGENTEAFF; DNA: TGTGCCAGCAGCTTGATTTTCGCAGGGGGCGAGAACACTGAAGCTTTCTTT; V: TRBV5-6; size: many; D: TRBD1; J: TRBJ1-1
CDR3: CSARGLGPQGFF; DNA: TGCAGTGCTAGAGGCCTGGGGCCTCAAGGGTTCTTC; V: TRBV20-1; size: .; D: .; J: TRBJ2-1
CDR3: CASSMRQGLYSNQPQHF; DNA: TGTGCCAGTAGTATGAGGCAGGGCCTCTATAGCAATCAGCCCCAGCATTTT; V: TRBV19; size: few; D: .; J: TRBJ1-5
CDR3: CASSLGWGGAINEQFF; DNA: TGTGCCAGCAGCTTAGGGTGGGGGGGAGCGATCAATGAGCAGTTCTTC; V: TRBV11-2; size: .; D: TRBD2; J: TRBJ2-1
CDR3: CSAPGTRVYEQYF; DNA: TGCAGTGCTCCCGGGACTAGGGTGTACGAGCAGTACTTC; V: TRBV20-1; size: .; D: TRBD2; J: TRBJ2-7
CDR3: CASSTGQGADEQFF; DNA: TGTGCCAGCAGTACGGGACAGGGGGCCGATGAGCAGTTCTTC; V: TRBV27; size: .; D: TRBD1; J: TRBJ2-1
CDR3: CASTPAGTGLYTEAFF; DNA: TGTGCCAGCACCCCCGCCGGGACAGGGTTGTACACTGAAGCTTTCTTT; V: TRBV27; size: .; D: TRBD1; J: TRBJ1-1
CDR3: CASRAGTGITGELFF; DNA: TGTGCCAGCAGAGCCGGGACAGGGATCACCGGGGAGCTGTTTTTT; V: TRBV9; size: .; D: TRBD1; J: TRBJ2-2
CDR3: CATGARLAGDETQYF; DNA: TGTGCCACCGGGGCCCGACTAGCGGGGGATGAGACCCAGTACTTC; V: TRBV28; size: few; D: TRBD2; J: TRBJ2-5
CDR3: CASSQGVNGAREDWLF; DNA: TGCGCCAGCAGCCAAGGGGTCAACGGGGCCCGAGAAGATTGGCTTTTT; V: TRBV4-3; size: few; D: .; J: TRBJ1-4
CDR3: CASSILGGGRDTEAFF; DNA: TGTGCCAGCAGTATTCTGGGCGGGGGGAGGGACACTGAAGCTTTCTTT; V: TRBV6-1; size: .; D: .; J: TRBJ1-1
CDR3: CASSFSGGRGPRYEQYF; DNA: TGTGCCAGCAGTTTCTCCGGGGGGCGCGGCCCTCGCTACGAGCAGTACTTC; V: TRBV12-3/TRBV12-4; size: few; D: .; J: TRBJ2-7
CDR3: CASSSTRDLLGEQFF; DNA: TGTGCCAGCAGCTCAACCCGGGATTTATTGGGTGAGCAGTTCTTC; V: TRBV5-6; size: few; D: .; J: TRBJ2-1
CDR3: CASSLGLYGYTF; DNA: TGTGCCAGCAGCTTGGGACTTTATGGCTACACCTTC; V: TRBV7-2; size: .; D: .; J: TRBJ1-2
CDR3: CASIPRDRNNEQFF; DNA: TGTGCCAGCATCCCCCGGGACCGAAACAATGAGCAGTTCTTC; V: TRBV7-9; size: few; D: .; J: TRBJ2-1
CDR3: CASSLAPRDSGNTIYF; DNA: TGTGCCAGCAGCTTGGCCCCCAGGGACTCTGGAAACACCATATATTTT; V: TRBV5-6; size: .; D: .; J: TRBJ1-3
CDR3: CASSFSRDYEQYF; DNA: TGTGCCAGCAGTTTCTCGCGGGACTACGAGCAGTACTTC; V: TRBV12-3/TRBV12-4; size: .; D: .; J: TRBJ2-7
CDR3: CAGNLVAGAQNEQFF; DNA: TGTGCCGGTAACCTCGTAGCGGGAGCGCAAAATGAGCAGTTCTTC; V: TRBV6-6; size: .; D: TRBD2; J: TRBJ2-1
CDR3: CASSVGGGDRGGEQYF; DNA: TGTGCCAGCAGCGTAGGGGGAGGGGACAGGGGAGGCGAGCAGTACTTC; V: TRBV9; size: few; D: TRBD1; J: TRBJ2-7
CDR3: CASSSIQGSPYNEQFF; DNA: TGTGCCAGCAGCTCCATCCAGGGGAGTCCCTACAATGAGCAGTTCTTC; V: TRBV13; size: .; D: .; J: TRBJ2-1
CDR3: CASSLLGGGQETQYF; DNA: TGTGCCAGCAGCTTATTGGGAGGGGGGCAAGAGACCCAGTACTTC; V: TRBV7-3; size: .; D: .; J: TRBJ2-5
CDR3: CATSRDPSGLFNEQFF; DNA: TGTGCCACCAGCAGAGACCCCTCGGGACTCTTCAATGAGCAGTTCTTC; V: TRBV15; size: few; D: .; J: TRBJ2-1
CDR3: CASSQLSGVYEQYF; DNA: TGCGCCAGCAGCCAATTGTCCGGCGTCTACGAGCAGTACTTC; V: TRBV4-1; size: few; D: .; J: TRBJ2-7
CDR3: CASSQDGSPNEQFF; DNA: TGCGCCAGCAGCCAAGATGGGTCCCCCAATGAGCAGTTCTTC; V: TRBV4-3; size: many; D: .; J: TRBJ2-1
CDR3: CASSAASYEQYF; DNA: TGTGCCAGTAGTGCGGCTTCCTACGAGCAGTACTTC; V: TRBV19; size: many; D: .; J: TRBJ2-7
CDR3: CASSFQKQDWYEQYF; DNA: TGTGCCAGCAGCTTTCAAAAACAGGACTGGTACGAGCAGTACTTC; V: TRBV9; size: few; D: .; J: TRBJ2-7
CDR3: CASSSLSGIHYEQYF; DNA: TGTGCCAGCAGCTCTCTTAGCGGGATTCACTACGAGCAGTACTTC; V: TRBV7-9; size: .; D: TRBD2; J: TRBJ2-7
CDR3: CSARQAIQYF; DNA: TGCAGTGCTAGACAAGCCATTCAGTACTTC; V: TRBV20-1; size: .; D: .; J: TRBJ2-4
CDR3: CASSLASTDTQYF; DNA: TGCGCCAGCAGCTTGGCAAGCACAGATACGCAGTATTTT; V: TRBV5-1; size: .; D: .; J: TRBJ2-3
CDR3: CASNDRVGTSGANVLTF; DNA: TGTGCCAGCAACGACAGGGTAGGGACCTCTGGGGCCAACGTCCTGACTTTC; V: TRBV28; size: few; D: TRBD1; J: TRBJ2-6